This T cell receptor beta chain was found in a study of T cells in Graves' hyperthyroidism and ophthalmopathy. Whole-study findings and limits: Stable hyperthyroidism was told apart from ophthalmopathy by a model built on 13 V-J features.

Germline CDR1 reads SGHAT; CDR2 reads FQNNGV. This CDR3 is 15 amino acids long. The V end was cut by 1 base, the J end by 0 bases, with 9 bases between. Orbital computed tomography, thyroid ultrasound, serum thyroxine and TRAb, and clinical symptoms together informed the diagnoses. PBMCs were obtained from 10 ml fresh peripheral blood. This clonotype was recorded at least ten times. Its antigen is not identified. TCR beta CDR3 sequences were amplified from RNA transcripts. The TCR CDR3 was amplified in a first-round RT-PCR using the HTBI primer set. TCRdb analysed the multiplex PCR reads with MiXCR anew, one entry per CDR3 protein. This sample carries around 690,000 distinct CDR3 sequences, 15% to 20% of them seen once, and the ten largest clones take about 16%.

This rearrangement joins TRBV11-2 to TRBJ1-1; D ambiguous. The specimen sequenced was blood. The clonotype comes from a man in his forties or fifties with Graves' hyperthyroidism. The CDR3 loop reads CASSLAEGVNTEAFF. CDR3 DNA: TGTGCCAGCAGCTTAGCGGAGGGAGTGAACACTGAAGCTTTCTTT.